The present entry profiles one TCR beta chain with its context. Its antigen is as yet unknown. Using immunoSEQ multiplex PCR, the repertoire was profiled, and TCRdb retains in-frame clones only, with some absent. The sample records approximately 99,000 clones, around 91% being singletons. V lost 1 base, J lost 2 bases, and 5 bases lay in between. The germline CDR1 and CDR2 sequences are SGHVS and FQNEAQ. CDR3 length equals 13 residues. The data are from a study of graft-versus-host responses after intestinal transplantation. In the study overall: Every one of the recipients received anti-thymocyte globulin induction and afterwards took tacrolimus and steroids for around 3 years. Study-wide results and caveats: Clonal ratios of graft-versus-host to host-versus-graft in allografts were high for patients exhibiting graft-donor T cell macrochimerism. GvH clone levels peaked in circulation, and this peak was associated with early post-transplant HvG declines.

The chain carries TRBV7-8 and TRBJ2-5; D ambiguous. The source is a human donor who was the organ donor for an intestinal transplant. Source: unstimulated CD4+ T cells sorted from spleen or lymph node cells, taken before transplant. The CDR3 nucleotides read TGTGCCAGCAGCTTAGGGCAGCAAGAGACCCAGTACTTC. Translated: CASSLGQQETQYF.